Sequencing of this T cell receptor (beta chain) was carried out in a study of OX40 agonist ivuxolimab in advanced cancers. Study-level background: The eligibility criteria allowed prior anti-PD-1, anti-PD-L1 or anti-CTLA-4 therapy, and around 40% had some.

Patients were ineligible given autoimmune disease history or systemic immunosuppression. Researchers took blood at baseline, on cycle 4 day 1, and on cycle 7 day 1. Clones were read by immunoSEQ multiplex PCR, and TCRdb kept only the in-frame ones, dropping some. The table records 25,000 to 40,000 clones, about four fifths of them present only once. Trimming pared 0 bases from V and 4 bases from J, leaving 9 bases between. The CDR3 has 14 residues. Germline CDR1 and CDR2: LNHNV and YYDKDF (reference sequence). For this clone: Its antigen remains unknown.

Study results and caveats: There were, on average, more expanded clones in CD8+ T cells than in CD4+.

The sequenced sample was CD4+ or CD8+ T cells sorted from blood, obtained in a trial of the OX40 agonist ivuxolimab. This chain uses TRBV15 with TRBJ1-2; D is possibly TRBD1 (5 bases). This TCR was recovered from an adult with an advanced solid tumor such as melanoma, head and neck, liver or kidney cancer. The CDR3 bases are TGTGCCACCAGCAGAGATACGACAGCCTATGGCTACACCTTC. Protein: CATSRDTTAYGYTF.